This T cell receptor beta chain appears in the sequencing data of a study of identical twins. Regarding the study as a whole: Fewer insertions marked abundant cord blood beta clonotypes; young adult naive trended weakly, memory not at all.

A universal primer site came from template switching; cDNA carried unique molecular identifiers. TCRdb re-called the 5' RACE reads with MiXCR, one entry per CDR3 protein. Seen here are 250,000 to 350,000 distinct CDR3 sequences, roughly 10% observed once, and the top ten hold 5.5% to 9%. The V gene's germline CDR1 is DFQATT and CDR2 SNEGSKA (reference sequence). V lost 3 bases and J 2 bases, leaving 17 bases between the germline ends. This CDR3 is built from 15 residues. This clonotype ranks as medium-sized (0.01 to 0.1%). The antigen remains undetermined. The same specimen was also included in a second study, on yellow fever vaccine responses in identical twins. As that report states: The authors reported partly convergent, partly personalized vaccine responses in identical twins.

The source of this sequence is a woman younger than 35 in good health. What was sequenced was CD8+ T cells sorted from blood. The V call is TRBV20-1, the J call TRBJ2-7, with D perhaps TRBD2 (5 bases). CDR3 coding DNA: TGCAGTGCTAGCCCTGTCGGCGGGCAAGCCTACGAGCAGTACTTC. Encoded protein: CSASPVGGQAYEQYF.